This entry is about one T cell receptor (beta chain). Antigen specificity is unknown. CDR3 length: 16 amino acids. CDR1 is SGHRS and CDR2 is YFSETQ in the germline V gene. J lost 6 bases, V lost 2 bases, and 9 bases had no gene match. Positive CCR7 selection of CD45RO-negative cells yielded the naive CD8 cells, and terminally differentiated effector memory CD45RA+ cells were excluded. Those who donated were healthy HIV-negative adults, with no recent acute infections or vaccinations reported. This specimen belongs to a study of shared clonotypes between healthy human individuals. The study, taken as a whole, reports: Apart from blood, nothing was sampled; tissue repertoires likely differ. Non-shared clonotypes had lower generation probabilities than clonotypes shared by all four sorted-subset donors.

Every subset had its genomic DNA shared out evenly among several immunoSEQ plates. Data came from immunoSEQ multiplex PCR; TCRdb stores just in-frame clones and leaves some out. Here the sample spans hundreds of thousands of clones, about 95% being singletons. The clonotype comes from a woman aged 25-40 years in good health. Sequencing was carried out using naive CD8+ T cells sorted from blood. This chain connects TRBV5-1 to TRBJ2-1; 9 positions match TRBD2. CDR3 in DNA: TGCGCCAGCAGCTTTGCTAGCGGGATTTTAAGCAATGAGCAGTTCTTC. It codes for CASSFASGILSNEQFF.